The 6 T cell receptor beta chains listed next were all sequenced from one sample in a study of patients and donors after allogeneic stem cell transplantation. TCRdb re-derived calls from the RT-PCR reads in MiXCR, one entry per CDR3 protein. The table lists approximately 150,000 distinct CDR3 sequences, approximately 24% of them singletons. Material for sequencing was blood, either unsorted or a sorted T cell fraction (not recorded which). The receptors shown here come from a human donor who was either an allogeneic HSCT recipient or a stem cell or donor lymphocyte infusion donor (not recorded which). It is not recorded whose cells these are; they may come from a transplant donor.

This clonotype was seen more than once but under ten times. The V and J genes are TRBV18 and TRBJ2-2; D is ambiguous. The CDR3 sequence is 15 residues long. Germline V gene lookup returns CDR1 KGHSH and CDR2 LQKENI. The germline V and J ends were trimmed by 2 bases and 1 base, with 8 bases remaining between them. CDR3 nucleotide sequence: TGTGCCAGCTCACCAGAGGCAGTGAACACCGGGGAGCTGTTTTTT. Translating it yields CASSPEAVNTGELFF.

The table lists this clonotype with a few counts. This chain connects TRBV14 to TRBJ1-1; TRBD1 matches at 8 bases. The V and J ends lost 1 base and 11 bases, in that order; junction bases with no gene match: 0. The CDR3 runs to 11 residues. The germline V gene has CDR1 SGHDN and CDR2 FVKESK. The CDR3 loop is CASSQGTGAFF. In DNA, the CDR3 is TGTGCCAGCAGCCAAGGGACAGGGGCTTTCTTT.

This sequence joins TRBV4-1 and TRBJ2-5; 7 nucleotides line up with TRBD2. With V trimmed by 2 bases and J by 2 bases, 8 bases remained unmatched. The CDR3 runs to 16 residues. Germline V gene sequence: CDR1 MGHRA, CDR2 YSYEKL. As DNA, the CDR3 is TGCGCCAGCAGCCAATTCGGGCTAGCGGCACAAGAGACCCAGTACTTC. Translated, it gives CASSQFGLAAQETQYF.

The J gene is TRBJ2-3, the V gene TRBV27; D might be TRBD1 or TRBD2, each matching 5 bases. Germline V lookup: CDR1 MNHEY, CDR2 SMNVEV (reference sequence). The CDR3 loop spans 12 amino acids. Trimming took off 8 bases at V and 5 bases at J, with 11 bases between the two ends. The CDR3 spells CASGTPRDTQYF. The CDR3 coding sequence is TGTGCCAGCGGGACCCCTCGAGATACGCAGTATTTT.

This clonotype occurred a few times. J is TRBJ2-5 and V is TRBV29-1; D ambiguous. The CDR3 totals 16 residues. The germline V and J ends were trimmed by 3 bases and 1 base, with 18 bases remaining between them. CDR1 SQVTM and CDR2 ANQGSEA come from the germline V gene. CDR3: CSVERFWWHLQETQYF. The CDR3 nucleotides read TGCAGCGTTGAGAGATTTTGGTGGCACCTCCAAGAGACCCAGTACTTC.

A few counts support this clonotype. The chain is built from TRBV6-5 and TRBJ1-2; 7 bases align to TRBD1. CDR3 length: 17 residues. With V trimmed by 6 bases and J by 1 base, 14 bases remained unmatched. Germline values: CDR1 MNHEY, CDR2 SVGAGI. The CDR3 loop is CASRGIKTGSFNYGYTF. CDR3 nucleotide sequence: TGTGCCAGCAGAGGGATAAAGACAGGGTCCTTTAACTATGGCTACACCTTC.